The next 9 T cell receptor beta chains were all read from a single sample in a study of CD8 T cells in ankylosing spondylitis. TCRdb independently ran MiXCR on the 5' RACE reads; one entry per CDR3 protein. The sample holds 150,000 to 200,000 distinct CDR3 sequences, around a sixth seen once. Sequencing was carried out using blood, either unsorted or a sorted T cell fraction (not recorded which). The receptors were gathered from a male donor aged 5-30 years with ankylosing spondylitis or in good health (not recorded which).

This clonotype was seen ten or more times. V and J are TRBV2 and TRBJ2-3; 7 bases are shared with TRBD2. J was trimmed by 1 base and V by 4 bases; bases with no gene match: 14. In germline, CDR1 is SNHLY, CDR2 FYNNEI. The CDR3 covers 18 residues. DNA of the CDR3: TGTGCCAGCAGTGGGCCTAGGGCTAGCGGAACCCGCACAGATACGCAGTATTTT. As protein: CASSGPRASGTRTDTQYF.

In this sample, this clonotype turned up many times. The chain employs TRBV25-1 and TRBJ2-1; D gene uncertain. The germline V and J ends were trimmed by 2 bases and 8 bases, with 13 bases remaining between them. Germline lookup yields CDR1 MGHDK and CDR2 SYGVNS. The CDR3 covers 14 residues. This CDR3 is CASSERLKGDEQFF. For the CDR3, the DNA is TGTGCCAGCAGTGAACGGCTCAAGGGCGATGAGCAGTTCTTC. Variable domain in full (rest from reference TRBV25-1 and TRBJ2-1): EADIYQTPRYLVIGTGKKITLECSQTMGHDKMYWYQQDPGMELHLIHYSYGVNSTEKGDLSSESTVSRIRTEHFPLTLESARPSHTSQYLCASSERLKGDEQFFGPGTRLTVL.

In this sample, this clonotype turned up many times. The rearrangement links TRBV5-1 to TRBJ1-2; D not resolved. The CDR3 length is 13 residues. V lost 0 bases and J lost 5, with 8 bases in between. Germline CDR1 is SGHRS and CDR2 is YFSETQ. The CDR3 DNA reads TGCGCCAGCAGCTTGGCCCCTGAATATGGCTACACCTTC. It specifies CASSLAPEYGYTF.

The sample holds many counts of this clonotype. The CDR3 DNA reads TGTGCCAGCAGCGTACCGGGCTCCGAGACCCAGTACTTC. It encodes CASSVPGSETQYF. The chain carries TRBV7-2 and TRBJ2-5; D not resolved. V dropped 5 bases and J dropped 5 bases, with 12 bases sitting between them. Germline V CDR1 and CDR2: SGHTA, FQGNSA. The CDR3 is 13 amino acids.

This clonotype was seen many times. V usage is TRBV21-1 and J usage is TRBJ2-5; TRBD1 is the table's D call, not checked against the DNA. TRBV21-1 is a pseudogene. The CDR3 runs 12 residues. The CDR3 DNA follows: TGTGCCAGCACCCCGGGAGGAGAGACCCAGTACTTC. Residues: CASTPGGETQYF.

This clonotype has ten or more counts. The chain uses TRBV29-1 and TRBJ1-2; D is unresolved. Trimming took 0 bases from V and 5 from J, leaving 10 bases between them. Germline V gene data show CDR1 as SQVTM and CDR2 as ANQGSEA. The CDR3 has 13 residues. In DNA form, the CDR3 reads TGCAGCGTTGAAGAATCGCGGCGGTATGGCTACACCTTC. Residues: CSVEESRRYGYTF.

This clonotype was counted many times. The genes are TRBV20-1 and TRBJ1-2, with D uncertain. CDR3 length: 12 amino acids. V lost 5 bases to trimming and J lost 8 bases, with 15 bases between them. Germline CDR1 is DFQATT and CDR2 is SNEGSKA (reference sequence). CDR3 residues: CSALSPSGGYTF. The CDR3 DNA sequence: TGCAGTGCTCTGTCTCCCTCCGGCGGCTACACCTTC.

V is TRBV7-3 and J is TRBJ2-7; D is unresolved. Per germline, CDR1 SGHTA and CDR2 FQGTGA. The CDR3 contains 13 residues. V was cut by 1 base and J by 6 bases, with 10 bases left in between. Here the CDR3 reads CASSLMSYSEQYF. The CDR3 DNA follows: TGTGCCAGCAGCTTAATGTCTTACTCCGAGCAGTACTTC.

This clonotype has at least ten counts. The chain is built from TRBV29-1 and TRBJ2-5; D not certain. The CDR3 totals 14 residues. Trimming removed 5 bases from V and 2 bases from J, with 15 bases in between. Germline V lookup: CDR1 SQVTM, CDR2 ANQGSEA. The CDR3: CSVLGQLRQETQYF. CDR3 bases: TGCAGCGTTTTAGGGCAGTTACGACAAGAGACCCAGTACTTC.